This T cell receptor beta chain is from a study of CD8 T cells in Susac syndrome. Between the trimmed V and J ends, which lost 0 bases and 7 bases, there was a span of 13 bases. CDR3 length equals 14 residues. Looked up from germline, CDR1 is MGHRA and CDR2 is YSYEKL. TEMRA cells were enriched by FACS, and CD4+ and CD8+ T cells were negatively isolated. RNA totalling roughly 0.45 to 1 ug underwent reverse transcription with random hexamers. TCRdb independently ran MiXCR on the immunoSEQ multiplex PCR reads; one entry per CDR3 protein. Of 150,000 to 200,000 distinct CDR3 sequences listed, approximately 95% were seen once; the top ten hold 0.08% to 0.095%.

This rearrangement joins TRBV4-1 to TRBJ2-7; D not resolved. Sequencing input: CD4+ T cells from PBMCs. The clonotype comes from a human donor with multiple sclerosis. The CDR3 here is CASSQEASPREQYF. The CDR3 DNA sequence: TGCGCCAGCAGCCAAGAGGCGAGTCCTAGGGAGCAGTACTTC.